This TCR beta chain was identified during a study of Ad26.COV2.S vaccination and SARS-CoV-2 variants. Study at large: Donor allocation was to the COV1001 Ad26.COV2.S trial arm.

This clone showed up just once. Specified treatment: around 19 received Ad26.COV2.S at low or high dose, single or two shots; 5 received placebo; per-sample allocation not given. Sampling took place 63 days after the first vaccine or placebo injection. Only in-frame clones appear in the TCRdb table, and some are missing; sequencing was by immunoSEQ multiplex PCR. This repertoire shows some 340,000 clones, 85% found once; its top ten account for 2% to 2.5%. Germline CDR1 reads KGHSH; CDR2 reads LQKENI. V shed 2 bases and J 3 bases; nucleotides not matched to a gene: 3. The CDR3 has 15 residues. The clonotype was recovered from a person between 18 and 60 years old who received the Ad26.COV2.S COVID-19 vaccine or a placebo. The chain joins TRBV18 to TRBJ2-2, with 7 bases aligning to TRBD1. Here the sequenced sample was peripheral blood, taken in a trial of Ad26.COV2.S vaccine versus placebo. The CDR3 spells CASSPRGQDTGELFF. CDR3 sequence (DNA): TGTGCCAGCTCACCAAGGGGGCAGGACACCGGGGAGCTGTTTTTT.